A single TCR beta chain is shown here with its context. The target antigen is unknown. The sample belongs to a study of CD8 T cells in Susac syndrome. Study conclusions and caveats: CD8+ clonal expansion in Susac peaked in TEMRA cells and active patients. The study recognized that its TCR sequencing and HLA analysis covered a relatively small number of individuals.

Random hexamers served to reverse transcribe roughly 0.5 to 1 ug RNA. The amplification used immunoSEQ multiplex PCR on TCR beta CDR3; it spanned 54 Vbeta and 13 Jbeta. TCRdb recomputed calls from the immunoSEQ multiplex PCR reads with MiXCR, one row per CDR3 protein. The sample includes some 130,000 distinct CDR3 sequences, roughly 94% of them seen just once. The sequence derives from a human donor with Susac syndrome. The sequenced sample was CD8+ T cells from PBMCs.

This CDR3 reads CASSLRGAPHSGANVLTF. Here the CDR3 DNA reads TGCGCCAGCAGCTTGCGGGGTGCTCCTCACTCTGGGGCCAACGTCCTGACTTTC. V gene TRBV5-1 combines with J gene TRBJ2-6; D possibly corresponds to TRBD2 (5 bases). Germline CDR1 and CDR2: SGHRS and YFSETQ. The CDR3 is 18 residues long. Deletions cut 1 base from V and 0 bases from J, with 14 bases between.